This T cell receptor (beta chain) was observed in a study of response to subunit inactivated influenza vaccine. General study findings and limits: The authors suggested that few new T cells are recruited per seasonal influenza vaccination.

This CDR3 has 14 amino acids. CDR1 and CDR2 from the germline V gene are SNHLY and FYNNEI. The V gene lost 5 bases and the J gene lost 0 bases, with 8 bases spanning the gap. This clonotype was detected a few times. Its antigen is undetermined. TCRdb called the RT-PCR reads again in MiXCR, with one record for every CDR3 protein. The top ten clones hold 35% to 40% of a sample with about 170,000 distinct CDR3 sequences, about 11% of them seen once. The TCR comes from a man aged 50 to 69 who received an inactivated influenza vaccine. Sequences were derived from CD8+ T cells sorted from PBMCs, sampled around 25 months after vaccination. The chain has TRBV2 and TRBJ2-1; D perhaps matches TRBD2 (5 bases). The chain's CDR3 is CASSIAYSYNEQFF. CDR3 bases: TGTGCCAGCAGTATAGCGTACTCCTACAATGAGCAGTTCTTC.